Shown below are 17 T cell receptor beta chains from a single sample sequenced in a study of T-cell reconstitution after alpha-beta-depleted transplantation in children. TCRbeta library preparation incorporated unique molecular identifiers. Each CDR3 protein is one row after TCRdb ran MiXCR on the PCR reads. The sample shows approximately 350,000 distinct CDR3 sequences, about 14% of them seen only once. The input for sequencing was PBMCs, taken from the stem cell graft. The receptors originated from a human donor who donated a stem cell graft to a child with Fanconi anemia.

The V and J genes are TRBV5-1 and TRBJ2-7; D perhaps matches TRBD1 (5 bases). Germline V gene lookup returns CDR1 SGHRS and CDR2 YFSETQ. The CDR3 consists of 13 residues. Trimming stripped 6 bases from V and 0 bases from J, with 10 bases between. The CDR3 coding sequence is TGCGCCAGCACAAACAGGAGCTCCTACGAGCAGTACGTC. Translation gives CASTNRSSYEQYV.

This clonotype was detected a few times. The CDR3 DNA is TGCGCCAGCTATAAAGGGTCCTACAATGAGCAGTTCTTC. Amino acids: CASYKGSYNEQFF. The rearrangement joins TRBV10-2 to TRBJ2-1; no clear D gene. Deletions cut 8 bases from V and 1 base from J, with 9 bases between. The CDR3 is made up of 13 amino acids. The V gene's germline CDR1 is WSHSY and CDR2 SAAADI.

The V gene is TRBV18, the J gene TRBJ2-7; tentative D call: TRBD1 (5 bases). V lost 2 bases to trimming and J lost 5 bases, with 10 bases between them. The CDR3 has 13 residues. Germline V gives CDR1 KGHSH, CDR2 LQKENI. The CDR3 DNA reads as TGTGCCAGCTCACCAGGTTTAGGGGACGAGCAGTACTTC. Its protein is CASSPGLGDEQYF.

The J gene is TRBJ2-3, the V gene TRBV18; a possible D gene is TRBD2 (5 bases). Germline lookup yields CDR1 KGHSH and CDR2 LQKENI. The CDR3 runs 16 residues. Trimming took off 0 bases at V and 0 bases at J, with 10 bases between the two ends. This CDR3 reads CASSPPLAASTDTQYF. Written as DNA, the CDR3 is TGTGCCAGCTCACCACCGCTAGCAGCTAGCACAGATACGCAGTATTTT.

The chain carries TRBV7-2 and TRBJ1-1; D may be TRBD1 (6 bases). The V gene's germline CDR1 is SGHTA and CDR2 FQGNSA. V was shortened by 3 bases and J by 4 bases, with 12 bases between the two germline ends. The CDR3 runs 14 residues. CDR3 DNA: TGTGCCAGCAGCTTGAACAAGGGGGGCACTGAAGCTTTCTTT. The encoded protein is CASSLNKGGTEAFF.

This clonotype was observed at least ten times. The chain is built from TRBV12-3 or TRBV12-4 and TRBJ2-1; unclear D gene. CDR3 length equals 12 residues. Trimming cost V 2 bases and J 8 bases, with 7 bases left between them. CDR3 bases: TGTGCCAGCAGTTTAAACGGACATGAGCAGTTCTTC. Protein sequence: CASSLNGHEQFF.

This clonotype was seen at least ten times. CDR3 amino acids: CASSLQGGRHTEAFF. The CDR3 coding sequence is TGTGCCAGCAGCCTTCAAGGGGGCAGGCACACTGAAGCTTTCTTT. V is TRBV5-5 and J is TRBJ1-1; 7 bases are a match to TRBD1. CDR3 length: 15 amino acids. Germline V gives CDR1 SGHKS, CDR2 YYEKEE (reference sequence). The ends lost 4 bases at V and 3 bases at J; junction bases unmatched: 9.

In its sample, this clonotype was seen many times. The rearrangement links TRBV12-3 or TRBV12-4 to TRBJ1-1; D is possibly TRBD1 (5 bases). Trimming left V 5 bases short and J 4 bases short, with 8 bases between. This CDR3 contains 12 residues. The CDR3 nucleotides are TGTGCCAGCAGTCTTCAGGGCACTGAAGCTTTCTTT. Amino acid sequence: CASSLQGTEAFF.

The genes are TRBV5-5 and TRBJ1-1; D not resolved. The V and J ends lost 3 bases and 0 bases respectively, with 9 bases between them. The length of the CDR3 is 14 residues. Germline loops: CDR1 SGHKS, CDR2 YYEKEE (reference sequence). The CDR3 protein is CASSSSGLNTEAFF. The CDR3 nucleotides are TGTGCCAGCAGCTCCTCAGGACTGAACACTGAAGCTTTCTTT.

This clonotype was found many times. The chain couples TRBV11-2 to TRBJ1-5; unclear D gene. The V gene's germline CDR1 is SGHAT and CDR2 FQNNGV. This CDR3 region has 14 residues. V was pared by 5 bases and J by 0 bases, with 8 bases between. CDR3 sequence: CASSAEDSNQPQHF. CDR3 bases: TGTGCCAGCAGCGCGGAGGATAGCAATCAGCCCCAGCATTTT.

This chain joins TRBV27 and TRBJ2-3; D is perhaps TRBD1 (7 bases). This CDR3 is 15 amino acids long. The germline gives CDR1 MNHEY, CDR2 SMNVEV (reference sequence). Trimming shortened V by 5 bases and J by 0 bases, and 12 bases separated the two germline ends. The CDR3: CASSQSGGSTDTQYF. Here the CDR3 DNA reads TGTGCCAGCAGTCAATCAGGGGGGAGCACAGATACGCAGTATTTT.

V and J are TRBV10-3 and TRBJ2-7; no definite D call. Germline CDR1 ENHRY, CDR2 SYGVKD. The ends were cut back, 3 bases at V and 3 bases at J, with 6 bases in the middle. The CDR3 has 12 residues. The CDR3: CAISDHHYEQYV. The CDR3 nucleotides are TGTGCCATCAGTGATCACCACTACGAGCAGTACGTC.

The J gene is TRBJ2-1, the V gene TRBV7-3; 10 positions agree with TRBD1. With V trimmed by 2 bases and J by 4 bases, 5 bases remained unmatched. Germline V gene sequence: CDR1 SGHTA, CDR2 FQGTGA. The CDR3 is made up of 16 amino acids. The CDR3: CASSLYGTGAYNEQFF. The CDR3 DNA is TGTGCCAGCAGCTTATATGGGACAGGGGCGTACAATGAGCAGTTCTTC.

This clonotype was counted only a few times. This rearrangement joins TRBV20-1 to TRBJ2-1; 16 bases line up with TRBD2. This CDR3 comprises 16 residues. V was pared by 6 bases and J by 7 bases, with 9 bases of the junction left unmatched. CDR1 is DFQATT and CDR2 is SNEGSKA in the germline V gene (reference sequence). The CDR3 coding sequence is TGCAGTGCGACGGGACTAGCGGGGGGGCCTAGGAATGAGCAGTTCTTC. Its protein product is CSATGLAGGPRNEQFF.

This chain joins TRBV4-3 and TRBJ1-2; D gene unclear. Per the germline V gene, CDR1 is LGHNA and CDR2 is YSLEER. The V gene lost 0 bases and the J gene lost 8 bases, with 7 bases spanning the gap. The CDR3 covers 12 residues. The CDR3 spells CASSQEDRGYTF. For the CDR3, the DNA is TGCGCCAGCAGCCAAGAGGACCGAGGCTACACCTTC.

This clonotype was counted between two and nine times. The chain joins TRBV29-1 to TRBJ2-7; 8 positions agree with TRBD1. CDR3 length equals 12 residues. The trim removed 5 bases at V and 3 bases at J, leaving 3 bases unmatched. The V gene's germline CDR1 is SQVTM and CDR2 ANQGSEA. This CDR3 is CSVRTGRYEQYF. The CDR3 bases are TGCAGCGTTCGGACAGGGCGCTACGAGCAGTACTTC.

In its sample, this clonotype was seen a few times. The V call is TRBV11-2, the J call TRBJ1-2; D not resolved. The germline CDR1 and CDR2 sequences are SGHAT and FQNNGV. The CDR3 spans 13 residues. V lost 7 bases and J 2 bases, leaving 11 bases between the germline ends. The CDR3 loop is CASTPRANYGYTF. The CDR3 DNA sequence: TGTGCCAGCACCCCCCGGGCGAACTATGGCTACACCTTC.